These 6 T cell receptor beta chains originate from one sample sequenced in a study of OX40 agonist ivuxolimab in advanced cancers. Here immunoSEQ multiplex PCR was the method, and the copy in TCRdb shows in-frame clones only, minus some. The table lists 50,000 to 55,000 clones, 75% to 90% of them singletons. The sequencing used CD4+ or CD8+ T cells sorted from blood, collected in a trial of the OX40 agonist ivuxolimab. These receptors were collected from an adult with an advanced solid tumor such as melanoma, head and neck, liver or kidney cancer.

This chain joins TRBV6-5 and TRBJ2-2, with 12 bases that match TRBD1. The V gene end was trimmed by 4 bases and the J gene end by 6 bases; junction bases not matched to a gene: 3. The germline CDR1 and CDR2 sequences are MNHEY and SVGAGI. The CDR3 is 15 residues long. Here the CDR3 DNA reads TGTGCCAGCAGTTTCCGGGACAGGGGGCCCGGGGAGCTGTTTTTT. This encodes CASSFRDRGPGELFF.

The chain combines TRBV13 with TRBJ2-1; 7 nucleotides agree with TRBD2. From germline, CDR1 is PRHDT and CDR2 FYEKMQ (reference sequence). The CDR3 covers 17 residues. V lost 6 bases, J lost 6 bases, and 17 bases stayed unmatched. The CDR3 protein is CASRNLAARARGNEQFF. DNA of the CDR3: TGTGCCAGCAGAAATCTAGCGGCCCGGGCCCGGGGCAATGAGCAGTTCTTC.

This clone is a singleton in its sample. The chain is built from TRBV7-9 and TRBJ1-1; tentative D call: TRBD1 (6 bases). Trimming pared 2 bases from V and 1 base from J, leaving 20 bases between. CDR3 length: 18 amino acids. CDR1 is SEHNR, CDR2 FQNEAQ, per germline (reference sequence). Here the CDR3 reads CASSLTAAMDSGNTEAFF. The CDR3 DNA sequence: TGTGCCAGCAGCTTAACCGCCGCCATGGACAGCGGGAACACTGAAGCTTTCTTT.

The chain employs TRBV4-1 and TRBJ1-6, with D perhaps TRBD1 (5 bases). Germline CDR1 and CDR2: MGHRA and YSYEKL. This CDR3 region has 15 residues. V lost 4 bases and J lost 0, with 7 bases in between. Here the CDR3 DNA reads TGCGCCAGCAGCCGGGGGAGCTCCTATAATTCACCCCTCCACTTT. Translating gives CASSRGSSYNSPLHF.

The V gene is TRBV5-8, the J gene TRBJ1-2, with D possibly being TRBD1 (5 bases). Trimming pared 3 bases from V and 1 base from J, leaving 19 bases between. CDR1 is SGHTS and CDR2 is YDEGEE in the germline V gene. This CDR3 contains 17 residues. The CDR3 loop reads CASSSAGGGYINYGYTF. For the CDR3, the DNA is TGTGCCAGCAGCTCGGCCGGGGGTGGTTACATTAACTATGGCTACACCTTC.

The V call is TRBV5-1, the J call TRBJ2-3; a possible D gene is TRBD2 (6 bases). The germline V and J ends were trimmed by 0 bases and 0 bases, with 11 bases remaining between them. The germline CDR1 and CDR2 sequences are SGHRS and YFSETQ. This CDR3 has 16 residues. The CDR3 bases are TGCGCCAGCAGCTTGGAACCTAGCGATAGCACAGATACGCAGTATTTT. It yields the protein CASSLEPSDSTDTQYF.